This T cell receptor (beta chain) was documented in a study of shared clonotypes between healthy human individuals. Findings and limits, study-wide: Generation probabilities were higher for clonotypes shared across all four sorted-subset donors than for unshared ones.

Of note for this clone: Its specificity is not known.

Germline V gene sequence: CDR1 SGHAT, CDR2 FQNNGV. V shed 3 bases, J shed 3 bases, and the junction held 2 bases outside the gene matches. The CDR3 is 15 amino acids. Sequenced by immunoSEQ multiplex PCR; TCRdb stores in-frame clones only, minus some. The sample carries more than 2 million clones, 95% recorded once. The rearrangement uses TRBV11-2 and TRBJ2-2; the match to TRBD2 covers 9 bases. The sample comprised naive CD4+ T cells sorted from blood. Described subset: CD45RA+ positively selected. The TCR sequence derives from a man aged 18 to 29 in good health. CDR3 sequence: CASSFQRGDTGELFF. In nucleotides, the CDR3 is TGTGCCAGCAGCTTCCAGCGGGGGGACACCGGGGAGCTGTTTTTT.